This T cell receptor beta chain was observed in a study of identical twins. There are 15 residues in the CDR3. Between the trimmed V and J ends, which lost 0 bases and 3 bases, there was a span of 11 bases. Germline CDR1 reads SGHDT; CDR2 reads YYEEEE. Study-wide results and limits: High-abundance cord blood beta clonotypes had fewer insertions; memory repertoires showed none. Models, which agreed with sharing between unrelated individuals, nonetheless underestimated the out-of-frame TCR alpha sharing seen in monozygotic twins.

About this clonotype: No antigen is known for it.

A universal primer site arose from template switching, and cDNA bore unique molecular identifiers. One entry per CDR3 protein results from TCRdb running MiXCR on the 5' RACE reads. The table lists 240,000 or so distinct CDR3 sequences, roughly a tenth of them singletons, with more than 8% in the top ten. Source material: memory T cells sorted from blood. V gene TRBV5-6 combines with J gene TRBJ2-3; TRBD2 is a possible D gene (6 bases). The TCR comes from a man in his fifties or sixties in good health. The CDR3 is CASSLGWRGTDTQYF. The DNA for the CDR3 is TGTGCCAGCAGCTTGGGATGGAGGGGAACAGATACGCAGTATTTT.